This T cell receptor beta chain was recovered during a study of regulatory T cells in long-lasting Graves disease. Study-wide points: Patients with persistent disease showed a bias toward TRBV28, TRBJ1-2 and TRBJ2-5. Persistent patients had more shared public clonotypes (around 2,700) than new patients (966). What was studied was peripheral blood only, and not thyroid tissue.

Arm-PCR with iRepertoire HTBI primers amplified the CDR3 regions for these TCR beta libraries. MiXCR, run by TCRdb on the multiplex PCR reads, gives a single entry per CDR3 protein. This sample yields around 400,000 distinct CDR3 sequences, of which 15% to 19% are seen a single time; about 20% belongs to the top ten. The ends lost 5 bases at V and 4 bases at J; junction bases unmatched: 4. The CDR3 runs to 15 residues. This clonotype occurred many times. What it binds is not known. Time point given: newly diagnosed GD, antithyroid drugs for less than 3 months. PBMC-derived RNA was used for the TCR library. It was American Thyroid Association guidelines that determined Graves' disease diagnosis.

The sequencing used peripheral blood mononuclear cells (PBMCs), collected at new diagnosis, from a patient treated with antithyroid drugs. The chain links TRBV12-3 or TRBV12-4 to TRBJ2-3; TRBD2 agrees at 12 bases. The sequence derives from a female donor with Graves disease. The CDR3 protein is CASSATSGSADTQYF. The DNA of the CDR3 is TGTGCCAGCAGTGCGACTAGCGGGAGCGCAGATACGCAGTATTTT.